What follows are 5 T cell receptor beta chains derived from one specimen sequenced in a study of blood T cell repertoires in COVID-19. Method: immunoSEQ multiplex PCR; TCRdb's copy keeps in-frame clones and lacks some. Among roughly 240,000 clones listed, 87% were seen once. The material sequenced was PBMCs or T cells enriched from blood (not recorded which). The receptors here all came from a woman aged 25 to 39 with acute COVID-19.

V and J are TRBV5-8 and TRBJ1-5, with 9 bases fitting TRBD1. With V trimmed by 5 bases and J by 3 bases, 9 bases remained unmatched. Germline V gene sequence: CDR1 SGHTS, CDR2 YDEGEE. The CDR3 extends over 16 amino acids. The CDR3 nucleotides are TGTGCCAGCAGAGAACGAACAGGGGGCTACAATCAGCCCCAGCATTTT. This translates into CASRERTGGYNQPQHF.

V usage is TRBV4-3 and J usage is TRBJ1-1, with a weak D call TRBD1 (6 bases). This CDR3 contains 15 residues. V lost 0 bases, J lost 4 bases, and 12 bases lay in between. Per the germline V gene, CDR1 is LGHNA and CDR2 is YSLEER. CDR3 nucleotides: TGCGCCAGCAGCCAAGACAGGGGCTCGAGCACTGAAGCTTTCTTT. This gives the protein CASSQDRGSSTEAFF.

The chain recombines TRBV10-2 with TRBJ1-6; TRBD1 is a possible D gene (5 bases). Germline CDR1 and CDR2: WSHSY and SAAADI. V dropped 3 bases and J dropped 8 bases, with 8 bases sitting between them. CDR3 size: 13 residues. In DNA, the CDR3 is TGCGCCAGCAGTGACGGCAGGGATTCACCCCTCCACTTT. Its protein product is CASSDGRDSPLHF.

V is TRBV3-1 (or the pseudogene TRBV3-2) and J is TRBJ2-1, with a weak D call TRBD2 (6 bases). The germline V and J ends were trimmed by 9 bases and 6 bases, with 15 bases remaining between them. The germline V gene has CDR1 LGHDT and CDR2 YNNKEL (reference sequence). This CDR3 is built from 13 residues. This chain's CDR3 is CASGGGVANEQFF. CDR3 DNA: TGTGCCAGTGGAGGCGGGGTGGCCAATGAGCAGTTCTTC.

The rearrangement uses TRBV11-2 and TRBJ2-4, with unresolved D. Trimming cost V 5 bases and J 0 bases, with 11 bases left between them. The CDR3 spans 15 residues. CDR1 is SGHAT, CDR2 FQNNGV, per germline. The CDR3 nucleotides are TGTGCCAGCAGCCCCTCACAGATAGCCAAAAACATTCAGTACTTC. As protein: CASSPSQIAKNIQYF.